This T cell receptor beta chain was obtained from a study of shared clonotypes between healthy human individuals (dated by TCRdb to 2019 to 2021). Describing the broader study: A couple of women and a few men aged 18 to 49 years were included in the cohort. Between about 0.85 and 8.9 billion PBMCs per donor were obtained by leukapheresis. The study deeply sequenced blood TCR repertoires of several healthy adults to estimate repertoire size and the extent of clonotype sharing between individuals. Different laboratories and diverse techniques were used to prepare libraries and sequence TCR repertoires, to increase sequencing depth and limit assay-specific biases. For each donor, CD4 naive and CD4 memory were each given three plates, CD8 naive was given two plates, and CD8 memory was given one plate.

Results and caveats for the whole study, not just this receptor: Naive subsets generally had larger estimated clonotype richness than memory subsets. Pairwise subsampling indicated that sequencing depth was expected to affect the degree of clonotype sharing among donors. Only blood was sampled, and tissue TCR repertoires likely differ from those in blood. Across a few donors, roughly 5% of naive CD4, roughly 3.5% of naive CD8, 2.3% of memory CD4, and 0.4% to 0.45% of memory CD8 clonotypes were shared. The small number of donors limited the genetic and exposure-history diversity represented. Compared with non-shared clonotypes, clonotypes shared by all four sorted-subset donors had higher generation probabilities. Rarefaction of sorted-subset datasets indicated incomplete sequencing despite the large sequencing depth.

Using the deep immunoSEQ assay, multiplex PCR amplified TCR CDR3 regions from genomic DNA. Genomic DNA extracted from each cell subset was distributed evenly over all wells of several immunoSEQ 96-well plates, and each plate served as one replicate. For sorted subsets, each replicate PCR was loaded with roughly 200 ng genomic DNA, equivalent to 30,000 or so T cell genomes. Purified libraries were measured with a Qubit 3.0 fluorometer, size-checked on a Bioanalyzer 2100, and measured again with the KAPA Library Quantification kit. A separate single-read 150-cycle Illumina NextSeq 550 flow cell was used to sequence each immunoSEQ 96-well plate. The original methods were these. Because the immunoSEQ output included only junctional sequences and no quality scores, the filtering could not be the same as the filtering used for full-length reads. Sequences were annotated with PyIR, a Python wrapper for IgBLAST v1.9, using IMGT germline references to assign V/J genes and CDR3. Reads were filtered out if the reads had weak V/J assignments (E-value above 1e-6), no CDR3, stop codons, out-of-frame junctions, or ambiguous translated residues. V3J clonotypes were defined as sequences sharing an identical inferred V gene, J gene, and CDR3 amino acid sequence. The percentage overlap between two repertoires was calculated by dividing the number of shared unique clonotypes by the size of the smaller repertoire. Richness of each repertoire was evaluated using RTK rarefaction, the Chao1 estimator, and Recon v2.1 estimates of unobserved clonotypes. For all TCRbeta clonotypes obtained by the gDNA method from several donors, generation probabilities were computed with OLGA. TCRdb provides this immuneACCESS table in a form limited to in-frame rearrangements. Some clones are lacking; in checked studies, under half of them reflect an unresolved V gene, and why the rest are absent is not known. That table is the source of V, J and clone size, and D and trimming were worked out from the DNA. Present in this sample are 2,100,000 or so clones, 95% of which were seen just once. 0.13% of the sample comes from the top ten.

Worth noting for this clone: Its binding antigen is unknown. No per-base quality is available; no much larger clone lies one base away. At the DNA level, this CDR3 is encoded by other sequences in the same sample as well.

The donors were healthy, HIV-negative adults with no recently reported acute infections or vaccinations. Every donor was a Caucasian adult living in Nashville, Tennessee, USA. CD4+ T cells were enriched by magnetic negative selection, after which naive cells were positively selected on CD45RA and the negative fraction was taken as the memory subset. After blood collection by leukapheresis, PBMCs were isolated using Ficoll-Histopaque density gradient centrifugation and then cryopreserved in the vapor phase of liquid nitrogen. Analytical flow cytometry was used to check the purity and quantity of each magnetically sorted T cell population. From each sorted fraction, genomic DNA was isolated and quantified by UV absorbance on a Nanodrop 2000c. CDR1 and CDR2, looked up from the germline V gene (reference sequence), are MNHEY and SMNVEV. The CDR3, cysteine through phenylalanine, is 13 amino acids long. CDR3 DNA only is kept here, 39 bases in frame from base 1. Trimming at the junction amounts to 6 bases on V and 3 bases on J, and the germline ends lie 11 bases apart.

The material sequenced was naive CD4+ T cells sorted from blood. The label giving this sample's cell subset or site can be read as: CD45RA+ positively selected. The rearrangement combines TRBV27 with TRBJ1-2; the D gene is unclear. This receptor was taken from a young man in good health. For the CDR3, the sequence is CASSPSGYYGYTF. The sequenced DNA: TGTGCCAGCAGCCCCTCCGGGTACTATGGCTACACCTTC.